This TCR beta chain was documented in a study of blood T cell repertoires in COVID-19. Study-level information: In each case, the material was cDNA or gDNA derived from T cells, B-cell-depleted T cells, or PBMCs.

Assay used: immunoSEQ multiplex PCR; TCRdb lists only in-frame clones, some missing. The sample lists about 170,000 clones, roughly 88% occurring once. The CDR3 sequence is 13 residues long. CDR1 is SGHVS, CDR2 FNYEAQ, per germline. V gave up 3 bases and J gave up 1 base, with 6 bases separating them. This clone was found once. The chain carries TRBV7-6 and TRBJ1-1; tentative D call: TRBD1 (6 bases). The sample consisted of peripheral blood. The origin of this receptor is a man between 18 and 35 years old with COVID-19, enrolled during active disease. The CDR3 protein is CASSLGQNTEAFF. CDR3 bases: TGTGCCAGCAGCTTGGGACAGAACACTGAAGCTTTCTTT.